These T cell receptor beta chains were read from a single sample in a study of blood T cell repertoires in COVID-19. Assay: immunoSEQ multiplex PCR; the TCRdb copy retains only in-frame clones and omits some. The sample comprises approximately 70,000 clones, about 91% of which are singletons, and less than 7% rests with the top ten. The sample taken for sequencing was peripheral blood. These receptors came from a woman between 50 and 59 years old with acute or convalescent COVID-19. CDR3s include the opening cysteine and the closing phenylalanine or tryptophan. The D gene is left open where the match is weak. A clone size is listed for some rows: how often the clone was seen (once, few, many), or a class if it is expanded.

j_call: TRBJ2-2; clone_size: NA; d_call: NA; v_call: TRBV6-2/TRBV6-3; cdr3_nt: TGTGCCAGCAGTTACAAACGCGCGAACACCGGGGAGCTGTTTTTT; cdr3_aa: CASSYKRANTGELFF
j_call: TRBJ1-2; clone_size: NA; d_call: NA; v_call: TRBV29-1; cdr3_nt: TGCAGCGTTAGACAGCACGGCTACACCTTC; cdr3_aa: CSVRQHGYTF
j_call: TRBJ1-2; clone_size: once; d_call: TRBD1; v_call: TRBV5-5; cdr3_nt: TGTGCCAGCAGCTTGGCTTGGTCGGGACAGATGGATGGCTACACCTTC; cdr3_aa: CASSLAWSGQMDGYTF
j_call: TRBJ2-7; clone_size: NA; d_call: TRBD1; v_call: TRBV7-9; cdr3_nt: TGTGCCAGCAGCCTGGGACAGGGTTATTACGAGCAGTACTTC; cdr3_aa: CASSLGQGYYEQYF
j_call: TRBJ1-4; clone_size: NA; d_call: NA; v_call: TRBV7-2; cdr3_nt: TGTGCCAGCAGCTTAGGACAGACAACTAATGAAAAACTGTTTTTT; cdr3_aa: CASSLGQTTNEKLFF
j_call: TRBJ2-4; clone_size: NA; d_call: NA; v_call: TRBV28; cdr3_nt: TGTGCCAGCAGTTTGGGCGGGTTTAAGGCCAAAAACATTCAGTACTTC; cdr3_aa: CASSLGGFKAKNIQYF
j_call: TRBJ1-5; clone_size: few; d_call: TRBD1; v_call: TRBV2; cdr3_nt: TGTGCCAGCAGTCTACAGGGGAGTCTGTCCAATCAGCCCCAGCATTTT; cdr3_aa: CASSLQGSLSNQPQHF
j_call: TRBJ1-4; clone_size: NA; d_call: TRBD1; v_call: TRBV15; cdr3_nt: TGTGCCACCAGCAGGGACAGGGGGAATGAAAAACTGTTTTTT; cdr3_aa: CATSRDRGNEKLFF
j_call: TRBJ2-1; clone_size: NA; d_call: TRBD2; v_call: TRBV7-3; cdr3_nt: TGTGCCAGCAGCTTAACTGGTAGCGGGAGGGGTAATGAGCAGTTCTTC; cdr3_aa: CASSLTGSGRGNEQFF
j_call: TRBJ1-5; clone_size: NA; d_call: NA; v_call: TRBV5-1; cdr3_nt: TGCGCCAGCAGCCCAATCGGAGGGAGGCAGCCCCAGCATTTT; cdr3_aa: CASSPIGGRQPQHF
j_call: TRBJ1-5; clone_size: NA; d_call: NA; v_call: TRBV10-3; cdr3_nt: TGTGCCATCAGTGAGTATGACTCTGGCAATCAGCCCCAGCATTTT; cdr3_aa: CAISEYDSGNQPQHF
j_call: TRBJ2-7; clone_size: NA; d_call: TRBD2; v_call: TRBV5-4; cdr3_nt: TGTGCCAGCAGCTTAAGCGGGGGCCACTCCTACGAGCAGTACTTC; cdr3_aa: CASSLSGGHSYEQYF
j_call: TRBJ2-1; clone_size: NA; d_call: TRBD2; v_call: TRBV19; cdr3_nt: TGTGCCAGTAGTATCGCACTAGCGGGCTACAATGAGCAGTTCTTC; cdr3_aa: CASSIALAGYNEQFF
j_call: TRBJ2-6; clone_size: NA; d_call: NA; v_call: TRBV19; cdr3_nt: TGTGCCTGCCGGACAGTAGGCTCTGGGGCCAACGTCCTGACTTTC; cdr3_aa: CACRTVGSGANVLTF
j_call: TRBJ1-6; clone_size: few; d_call: TRBD1; v_call: TRBV19; cdr3_nt: TGTGCCAGTAGTATAAGGGGACAGCAAATTAATAATTCACCCCTCCACTTT; cdr3_aa: CASSIRGQQINNSPLHF
j_call: TRBJ1-1; clone_size: NA; d_call: TRBD1; v_call: TRBV5-8; cdr3_nt: TGTGCCAGCAGCTCCCGGGACAGCAGCGATCATCGTCTGGAGAACACTGAAGCTTTCTTT; cdr3_aa: CASSSRDSSDHRLENTEAFF
j_call: TRBJ2-1; clone_size: NA; d_call: NA; v_call: TRBV18; cdr3_nt: TGTGCCAGCTCACCATCCAGCGATGAGCAGTTCTTC; cdr3_aa: CASSPSSDEQFF
j_call: TRBJ2-7; clone_size: NA; d_call: NA; v_call: TRBV5-1; cdr3_nt: TGCGCCAGCAGCTTGTTAGAGACCTACGAGCAGTACTTC; cdr3_aa: CASSLLETYEQYF
j_call: TRBJ2-7; clone_size: NA; d_call: TRBD1; v_call: TRBV5-4; cdr3_nt: TGTGCCAGCAGCCCCGGGACAGGCCCGGGGGAGCAGTACTTC; cdr3_aa: CASSPGTGPGEQYF
j_call: TRBJ1-1; clone_size: NA; d_call: NA; v_call: TRBV10-3; cdr3_nt: TGTGCCATCAGAAGCATGAACACTGAAGCTTTCTTT; cdr3_aa: CAIRSMNTEAFF
j_call: TRBJ1-6; clone_size: NA; d_call: NA; v_call: TRBV30; cdr3_nt: TGTGCCTGGAGTGTCCTGACAGGCAATTCACCCCTCCACTTT; cdr3_aa: CAWSVLTGNSPLHF
j_call: TRBJ1-1; clone_size: NA; d_call: TRBD1; v_call: TRBV13; cdr3_nt: TGTGCCAGCACCCTAAAGACAGGGATGAACACTGAAGCTTTCTTT; cdr3_aa: CASTLKTGMNTEAFF
j_call: TRBJ2-1; clone_size: NA; d_call: NA; v_call: TRBV28; cdr3_nt: TGTGCCAGCAGTTTTCGTGAGCAGTTCTTC; cdr3_aa: CASSFREQFF
j_call: TRBJ1-1; clone_size: NA; d_call: TRBD1; v_call: TRBV28; cdr3_nt: TGTGCCAGCTTACGGACAGGGACCACGGGGGGCACTGAAGCTTTCTTT; cdr3_aa: CASLRTGTTGGTEAFF
j_call: TRBJ2-3; clone_size: NA; d_call: TRBD2; v_call: TRBV3-1/TRBV3-2; cdr3_nt: TGTGCCAGCTATGGCGGACTAGGGTATGGAGATACGCAGTATTTT; cdr3_aa: CASYGGLGYGDTQYF
j_call: TRBJ2-5; clone_size: NA; d_call: NA; v_call: TRBV30; cdr3_nt: TGTGCCTGGAATCGGGACATTCAAGAGACCCAGTACTTC; cdr3_aa: CAWNRDIQETQYF
j_call: TRBJ1-4; clone_size: few; d_call: NA; v_call: TRBV7-8; cdr3_nt: TGTGCCAGCAGCTTAGAAGGCAGGGGACCAACTAATGAAAAACTGTTTTTT; cdr3_aa: CASSLEGRGPTNEKLFF
j_call: TRBJ1-5; clone_size: once; d_call: NA; v_call: TRBV7-2; cdr3_nt: TGTGCCAGCAGCCCCGGACAGTTCGGCCAGCCCCAGCATTTT; cdr3_aa: CASSPGQFGQPQHF
j_call: TRBJ2-5; clone_size: NA; d_call: NA; v_call: TRBV6-5; cdr3_nt: TGTGCCAGCAGTTCCATGACTGCCCTAGAGACCCAGTACTTC; cdr3_aa: CASSSMTALETQYF
j_call: TRBJ1-6; clone_size: few; d_call: TRBD1; v_call: TRBV18; cdr3_nt: TGTGCCAGCTCACCGGCCGGGACAGCTAGCTCCTATAATTCACCCCTCCACTTT; cdr3_aa: CASSPAGTASSYNSPLHF
j_call: TRBJ1-2; clone_size: once; d_call: NA; v_call: TRBV6-1; cdr3_nt: TGTGCCAGCAGTGAATCCCACGGCAGTTTAGTGGGAGTAAACTATGGCTACACCTTC; cdr3_aa: CASSESHGSLVGVNYGYTF
j_call: TRBJ1-1; clone_size: NA; d_call: NA; v_call: TRBV11-2; cdr3_nt: TGTGCCAGCAGCTTAGAGTCGGTGCGGTACACTGAAGCTTTCTTT; cdr3_aa: CASSLESVRYTEAFF
j_call: TRBJ1-5; clone_size: NA; d_call: NA; v_call: TRBV5-6; cdr3_nt: TGTGCCAGCAGCTTCCTGACAGGCCAACCTGATCAGCCCCAGCATTTT; cdr3_aa: CASSFLTGQPDQPQHF
j_call: TRBJ2-1; clone_size: NA; d_call: TRBD2; v_call: TRBV19; cdr3_nt: TGTGCCAGTAGTATCGCCTCCCGGGGGGACAATGAGCAGTTCTTC; cdr3_aa: CASSIASRGDNEQFF
j_call: TRBJ2-1; clone_size: NA; d_call: TRBD2; v_call: TRBV29-1; cdr3_nt: TGCAGCGTTGGGCGACGGGAGGTTAATGAGCAGTTCTTC; cdr3_aa: CSVGRREVNEQFF
j_call: TRBJ2-1; clone_size: NA; d_call: NA; v_call: TRBV7-2; cdr3_nt: TGTGCCAGCAGCCCCCAAGGCCGCGGGAAGGGGAATGAGCAGTTCTTC; cdr3_aa: CASSPQGRGKGNEQFF
j_call: TRBJ1-6; clone_size: NA; d_call: NA; v_call: TRBV5-1; cdr3_nt: TGCGCCAGCAGCTTGTCTGTAAATTCACCCCTCCACTTT; cdr3_aa: CASSLSVNSPLHF
j_call: TRBJ2-5; clone_size: NA; d_call: NA; v_call: TRBV28; cdr3_nt: TGTGCCAGCAGCCTGGTCGGGACACGGCAAGAGACCCAGTACTTC; cdr3_aa: CASSLVGTRQETQYF
j_call: TRBJ2-1; clone_size: NA; d_call: TRBD2; v_call: TRBV6-5; cdr3_nt: TGTGCCAGCAGGAGCGGGAGCCTAAACAATGAGCAGTTCTTC; cdr3_aa: CASRSGSLNNEQFF
j_call: TRBJ1-6; clone_size: NA; d_call: NA; v_call: TRBV9; cdr3_nt: TGTGCCAGCAGCATCGAGGGGGTGTTCAATTCACCCCTCCACTTT; cdr3_aa: CASSIEGVFNSPLHF
j_call: TRBJ1-2; clone_size: NA; d_call: TRBD1; v_call: TRBV9; cdr3_nt: TGTGCCAGCAGCGGAGTGGACAGGGCGAGGTCCTATGGCTACACCTTC; cdr3_aa: CASSGVDRARSYGYTF
j_call: TRBJ1-5; clone_size: NA; d_call: TRBD1; v_call: TRBV6-6; cdr3_nt: TGTGCCAGCAGGCCGCCGGGACAGGGCAATCAGCCCCAGCATTTT; cdr3_aa: CASRPPGQGNQPQHF
j_call: TRBJ2-1; clone_size: NA; d_call: NA; v_call: TRBV28; cdr3_nt: TGTGCCAGCAGTTTCGGGGAATCAGTAAGAGTTGAGCAGTTCTTC; cdr3_aa: CASSFGESVRVEQFF
j_call: TRBJ2-2; clone_size: NA; d_call: NA; v_call: TRBV19; cdr3_nt: TGTGCCAGTAGTAACAAGAACACCGGGGAGTTGTTTTTT; cdr3_aa: CASSNKNTGELFF